The TCR beta chain under discussion was sequenced for a study of cytomegalovirus exposure and HLA in healthy donors. Regarding the study as a whole: A few chains tied to CMV proved CMV antigen-specific in vitro. Reports credit the classifier with highly specific, highly sensitive diagnosis of cytomegalovirus status. Among the most significant clusters, several appeared linked to common viral pathogens in a later analysis. Productive status was seen about 87% or about 30% of the time for most TCR beta V segments in an earlier analysis.

V gave up 3 bases and J gave up 1 base, with 14 bases separating them. This CDR3 is built from 15 residues. Per germline, CDR1 SGHNT and CDR2 YYREEE (reference sequence). 60 Vbeta and 13 Jbeta primers were used in PCR. Libraries were prepared by immunoSEQ multiplex PCR; TCRdb keeps only in-frame clonotypes and omits some of them. This sample has around 170,000 clones; 75% to 90% occur once, and the top ten carry over 2.5%. With regard to this clone: What it recognizes is unknown.

The receptor was isolated from a woman in her forties or fifties in good health and CMV-seropositive. The source material was PBMCs. The V gene is TRBV5-4, the J gene TRBJ2-7; TRBD1 is a possible D gene (6 bases). This CDR3 is CASSYRQVKSYEQYF. For the CDR3, the DNA is TGTGCCAGCAGCTACCGACAGGTTAAGTCCTACGAGCAGTACTTC. Filled out from reference TRBV5-4 and TRBJ2-7, the complete variable domain reads ETGVTQSPTHLIKTRGQQVTLRCSSQSGHNTVSWYQQALGQGPQFIFQYYREEENGRGNFPPRFSGLQFPNYSSELNVNALELDDSALYLCASSYRQVKSYEQYFGPGTRLTVT.